This is a list of T cell receptor beta chains from one sample in a study of post-analysis software for immune sequencing data. TCRdb processed the PCR reads anew with MiXCR; each CDR3 protein has one entry. The profile shows about 160,000 distinct CDR3 sequences, under 40% of them singletons. Sequenced here: blood, sampled after autologous hematopoietic stem cell transplantation. These receptors were taken from a girl between 10 and 17 years old with multiple sclerosis. Both conserved end residues are part of each CDR3. A D gene is named only where the DNA matches it firmly. Only some rows state a clone size, as once, few, many or a class for expanded clones.

few	TRBV20-1	TRBJ1-4	TRBD1	CSAGQGATNEKLFF	TGCAGTGCTGGACAGGGGGCAACTAATGAAAAACTGTTTTTT
.	TRBV29-1	TRBJ1-2	.	CSVEDPGLRGGYTF	TGCAGCGTTGAAGATCCAGGGCTTAGAGGTGGCTACACCTTC
.	TRBV7-9	TRBJ1-2	.	CASSLDGGQDYGYTF	TGTGCCAGCAGCTTAGATGGAGGCCAAGACTATGGCTACACCTTC
few	TRBV29-1	TRBJ2-5	TRBD1	CSVERTGKETQYF	TGCAGCGTTGAACGGACAGGGAAAGAGACCCAGTACTTC
.	TRBV15	TRBJ2-7	.	CATSRDGSFSSYEQYF	TGTGCCACCAGCAGAGATGGGAGCTTCAGCTCCTACGAGCAGTACTTC
.	TRBV7-9	TRBJ2-2	TRBD2	CASSWTRASGNTGELFF	TGTGCCAGCAGCTGGACCCGGGCTAGCGGGAACACCGGGGAGCTGTTTTTT
.	TRBV18	TRBJ2-1	TRBD2	CASSPLYQREYHEQFF	TGTGCCAGCTCACCACTTTACCAGCGGGAGTACCATGAGCAGTTCTTC
.	TRBV6-2/TRBV6-3	TRBJ2-1	TRBD2	CASSTGLAAPYNEQFF	TGTGCCAGCAGTACCGGACTAGCGGCCCCCTACAATGAGCAGTTCTTC
many	TRBV29-1	TRBJ2-3	TRBD1	CSVVTGVLDTQYF	TGCAGCGTTGTAACAGGGGTGCTAGATACGCAGTATTTT
.	TRBV13	TRBJ1-1	TRBD1	CASSMVQGADAEAFF	TGTGCCAGCTCCATGGTTCAGGGGGCGGATGCTGAAGCTTTCTTT
.	TRBV5-1	TRBJ1-1	.	CASSLDGGLNTEAFF	TGCGCCAGCAGCTTGGACGGGGGATTGAACACTGAAGCTTTCTTT
.	TRBV20-1	TRBJ2-7	TRBD2	CGPLASGSYEQYF	TGCGGGCCGTTGGCTAGCGGTTCCTACGAGCAGTACTTC
.	TRBV10-3	TRBJ2-3	.	CAISGGTTDTQYF	TGTGCCATCAGTGGCGGGACGACAGATACGCAGTATTTT
.	TRBV2	TRBJ2-7	TRBD1	CASSGTDSYEQYF	TGTGCCAGCAGCGGGACAGACTCCTACGAGCAGTACTTC
.	TRBV18	TRBJ2-7	TRBD2	CASSRTSGHAYNEQYF	TGTGCCAGCTCGCGCACTAGCGGTCATGCCTACAATGAGCAGTACTTC
few	TRBV9	TRBJ2-1	TRBD2	CASSVMGTSGRYEQFF	TGTGCCAGCAGCGTTATGGGGACTAGCGGGAGGTATGAGCAGTTCTTC
.	TRBV4-1	TRBJ2-5	.	CASSQSLAEQETQYF	TGCGCCAGCAGCCAATCCCTAGCAGAGCAAGAGACCCAGTACTTC
few	TRBV18	TRBJ2-1	TRBD2	CASSPRYNLGRGPYNEQFF	TGTGCCAGCTCACCGCGATATAATTTGGGGAGGGGACCCTACAATGAGCAGTTCTTC